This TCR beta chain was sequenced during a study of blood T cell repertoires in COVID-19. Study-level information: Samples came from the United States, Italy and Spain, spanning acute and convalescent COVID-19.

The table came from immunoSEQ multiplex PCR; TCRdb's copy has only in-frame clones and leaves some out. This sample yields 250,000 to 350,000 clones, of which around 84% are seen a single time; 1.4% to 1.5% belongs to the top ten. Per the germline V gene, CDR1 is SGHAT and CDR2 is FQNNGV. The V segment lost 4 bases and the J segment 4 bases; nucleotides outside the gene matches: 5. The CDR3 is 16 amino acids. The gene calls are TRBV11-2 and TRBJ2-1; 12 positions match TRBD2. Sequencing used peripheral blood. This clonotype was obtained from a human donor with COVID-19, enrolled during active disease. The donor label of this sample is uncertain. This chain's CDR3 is CASSSGTSGWYNEQFF. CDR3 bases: TGTGCCAGCAGCTCAGGGACTAGCGGGTGGTACAATGAGCAGTTCTTC.